This T cell receptor (beta chain) was sequenced during a study of beta chain features in type 1 diabetes. Study-wide findings and caveats: Type 1 diabetes patients had moderately but significantly shorter TCRB CDR3s in all four CD4+ subsets. Type 1 diabetes patients had VDJ junctions that carried fewer insertions and more deletions. Sampled from patients, naive, central memory and Treg TCRB repertoires appeared more similar than those sampled from healthy donors.

The CDR3 consists of 13 residues. Germline V lookup: CDR1 MNHEY, CDR2 SMNVEV (reference sequence). The V end was cut by 2 bases, the J end by 3 bases, with 8 bases between. Each sorted fraction was over 95% pure. TCRB transcripts that were expressed got sequenced, as all of the isolated RNA had been reverse transcribed. Some clones are missing from TCRdb's copy, which holds only in-frame ones; the method was immunoSEQ multiplex PCR. Among over 120,000 clones listed, about 13% were seen once. On this clone itself: What it binds is unknown.

The receptor's source is a man aged 18 to 30 with type 1 diabetes. The rearrangement uses TRBV27 and TRBJ2-7, with D maybe TRBD1 (5 bases). Source material: central memory CD4+ T cells from blood. The DNA for the CDR3 is TGTGCCAGCAGTTTAACGCAGGGCTACGAGCAGTACTTC. Its translation is CASSLTQGYEQYF.